This entry lists 19 T cell receptor beta chains sequenced from one sample in a study of shared clonotypes between healthy human individuals. Method: immunoSEQ multiplex PCR; TCRdb's copy keeps in-frame clones and lacks some. The sample yields a few million clones, over 85% seen once. Sample: naive CD4+ T cells sorted from blood. The subset is: CD45RA+ positively selected. These TCRs come from a man aged 18-30 years in good health.

The chain carries TRBV6-5 and TRBJ2-1; 10 nucleotides line up with TRBD2. V lost 6 bases and J lost 10; bases outside the gene matches: 12. This CDR3 is built from 15 residues. Germline lookup yields CDR1 MNHEY and CDR2 SVGAGI. The CDR3 is CASSEREGISGEQFF. The CDR3, as DNA: TGTGCCAGCAGCGAGCGGGAGGGAATTTCGGGAGAGCAGTTCTTC.

About this clone: Different DNA sequences within this sample yield the same CDR3. The chain couples TRBV28 to TRBJ2-7; 7 positions match TRBD1. From germline, CDR1 is MDHEN and CDR2 SYDVKM. The V gene end was trimmed by 7 bases and the J gene end by 4 bases; junction bases not matched to a gene: 13. The CDR3 is 15 amino acids. DNA of the CDR3: TGTGCCAGCACCTCAATGGCACAGGGGTTATACGAGCAGTACTTC. Its protein product is CASTSMAQGLYEQYF.

In this sample, this clone turned up a few times. V gene TRBV2 combines with J gene TRBJ1-5, with D maybe TRBD1 (5 bases). The ends were cut back, 4 bases at V and 4 bases at J, with 11 bases in the middle. CDR1 is SNHLY and CDR2 is FYNNEI in the germline V gene. There are 14 residues in the CDR3. CDR3 sequence: CASSGRAGNQPQHF. The DNA of the CDR3 is TGTGCCAGCAGTGGCAGGGCTGGGAATCAGCCCCAGCATTTT.

The rearrangement joins TRBV7-2 to TRBJ2-1; 9 bases agree with TRBD2. Germline V CDR1 and CDR2: SGHTA, FQGNSA. There are 18 residues in the CDR3. Germline trimming cut 5 bases from V and 8 bases from J; bases unmatched to any gene: 19. For the CDR3, the DNA is TGTGCCAGCAGCCCCCGGTGGGTATTCGGGACTAGCCGCGATGAGCAGTTCTTC. Residues: CASSPRWVFGTSRDEQFF.

Concerning this clone itself: The sample holds other DNA sequences that translate to the same CDR3. This sequence joins TRBV7-8 and TRBJ2-5, with D unclear. CDR1 is SGHVS, CDR2 FQNEAQ, per germline. The CDR3 runs to 13 residues. The ends were cut back, 1 base at V and 4 bases at J, with 7 bases in the middle. The CDR3 loop reads CASSLDRGETQYF. CDR3 DNA: TGTGCCAGCAGCTTAGATAGAGGAGAGACCCAGTACTTC. The full variable domain, rest sourced from reference TRBV7-8 and TRBJ2-5, is GAGVSQSPRYKVAKRGQDVALRCDPISGHVSLFWYQQALGQGPEFLTYFQNEAQLDKSGLPSDRFFAERPEGSVSTLKIQRTQQEDSAVYLCASSLDRGETQYFGPGTRLLVL.

The chain uses TRBV10-1 and TRBJ1-1, with D possibly being TRBD1 (6 bases). This CDR3 spans 14 amino acids. The V gene's germline CDR1 is WNHNN and CDR2 SYGVQD (reference sequence). Trimming shortened V by 7 bases and J by 1 base, and 13 bases separated the two germline ends. CDR3 amino acids: CASKAGGRNTEAFF. The CDR3 DNA sequence: TGCGCCAGCAAAGCCGGGGGCAGGAACACTGAAGCTTTCTTT.

The chain employs TRBV7-2 and TRBJ2-5; D tentatively fits TRBD1 or TRBD2 (5 bases each). Germline CDR1 SGHTA, CDR2 FQGNSA. Trimming cost V 5 bases and J 5 bases, with 18 bases left between them. CDR3 length equals 15 residues. The CDR3 spells CASSVRPGTRETQYF. Here the CDR3 DNA reads TGTGCCAGCAGCGTGCGGCCGGGGACGCGGGAGACCCAGTACTTC.

For this clone: Other nucleotide sequences from this sample produce the same CDR3. The chain has TRBV28 and TRBJ1-6; D not certain. CDR1 MDHEN and CDR2 SYDVKM come from the germline V gene. V dropped 3 bases and J dropped 6 bases, with 3 bases sitting between them. The CDR3 is made up of 12 amino acids. The CDR3 DNA is TGTGCCAGCAGTTTCTCTAATTCACCCCTCCACTTT. This encodes CASSFSNSPLHF.

The chain recombines TRBV7-2 with TRBJ2-1; TRBD2 matches at 9 bases. Germline V gene sequence: CDR1 SGHTA, CDR2 FQGNSA. The CDR3 loop spans 17 amino acids. J lost 0 bases, V lost 0 bases, and 3 bases had no gene match. This chain's CDR3 is CASSLAHSGSSYNEQFF. The CDR3 DNA is TGTGCCAGCAGCTTAGCGCATAGCGGGAGCTCCTACAATGAGCAGTTCTTC.

V is TRBV7-8 and J is TRBJ2-6; D unclear. The V end was cut by 5 bases, the J end by 5 bases, with 22 bases between. Germline CDR1 and CDR2: SGHVS and FQNEAQ. This CDR3 has 18 residues. The CDR3 DNA sequence: TGTGCCAGCAGCGCTTTAGCCTACCCACAAAGTCGGGCCAACGTCCTGACTTTC. This codes for CASSALAYPQSRANVLTF.

V gene TRBV4-3 combines with J gene TRBJ2-2; 9 positions agree with TRBD1. J was trimmed by 1 base and V by 4 bases; bases with no gene match: 10. Germline assignment: CDR1 LGHNA and CDR2 YSLEER. The CDR3 totals 18 residues. CDR3 nucleotide sequence: TGCGCCAGCAGCCCGGGACAGGGCATTTTGTTGAACACCGGGGAGCTGTTTTTT. It is translated as CASSPGQGILLNTGELFF.

This chain uses TRBV4-2 with TRBJ2-3; maybe TRBD2 (7 bases). With 0 bases removed from V and 5 bases from J, the gap between germline ends came to 24 bases. The CDR3 has 19 amino acids. The germline CDR1 and CDR2 sequences are LGHNA and YNFKEQ. CDR3 sequence: CASSQDYTAGARGIDTQYF. CDR3 nucleotide sequence: TGTGCCAGCAGCCAAGATTATACGGCGGGGGCCCGGGGGATAGATACGCAGTATTTT.

The rearrangement uses TRBV28 and TRBJ1-5; tentatively, D is TRBD1 (5 bases). The CDR3 spans 12 residues. V shed 7 bases and J shed 7 bases, with 11 bases lying between them. The germline CDR1 and CDR2 sequences are MDHEN and SYDVKM. DNA of the CDR3: TGTGCCAGCAACCCGGGGGGACAGCCCCAGCATTTT. As protein: CASNPGGQPQHF.

The J gene is TRBJ1-6, the V gene TRBV2; D gene unclear. CDR3 length: 13 residues. Trimming stripped 4 bases from V and 9 bases from J, with 10 bases between. Germline lookup yields CDR1 SNHLY and CDR2 FYNNEI. The CDR3 bases are TGTGCCAGCAGTGGGTCGGAAAGTTCACCCCTCCACTTT. Its protein product is CASSGSESSPLHF.

The chain uses TRBV4-1 and TRBJ2-3; 8 positions agree with TRBD1. CDR1 MGHRA and CDR2 YSYEKL come from the germline V gene. J gave up 0 bases and V 4 bases, and 3 bases lay outside the gene matches. The CDR3 has 15 amino acids. The CDR3 sequence is CASSPGQGSTDTQYF. CDR3 DNA sequence: TGCGCCAGCAGCCCCGGACAGGGAAGCACAGATACGCAGTATTTT.

On this clone: This same CDR3 is encoded by further DNA sequences in the sample. The chain links TRBV6-1 to TRBJ1-2; D uncertain. With 4 bases removed from V and 5 bases from J, the gap between germline ends came to 8 bases. CDR3 length equals 12 residues. Germline V lookup: CDR1 MNHNS, CDR2 SASEGT. The CDR3 DNA is TGTGCCAGCAGTGGGACGGTATATGGCTACACCTTC. As protein: CASSGTVYGYTF.

V usage is TRBV25-1 and J usage is TRBJ2-7; possibly TRBD2 for D (6 bases). V was trimmed by 6 bases and J by 1 base, leaving 13 bases between them. There are 14 residues in the CDR3. The germline V gene encodes CDR1 MGHDK and CDR2 SYGVNS. This CDR3 is CASRSPGVSYEQYF. DNA for the CDR3: TGTGCCAGCAGATCCCCGGGAGTTTCCTACGAGCAGTACTTC.

The J gene is TRBJ1-4, the V gene TRBV5-4; 10 nucleotides align to TRBD1. Germline loops: CDR1 SGHNT, CDR2 YYREEE (reference sequence). The V segment lost 3 bases and the J segment 8 bases; nucleotides outside the gene matches: 10. The CDR3 is 16 amino acids. CDR3 region: CASSSAGGTGDEKLFF. CDR3 DNA: TGTGCCAGCAGCTCGGCCGGAGGGACAGGGGACGAAAAACTGTTTTTT.

V gene TRBV2 combines with J gene TRBJ1-1; the match to TRBD1 covers 7 bases. The length of the CDR3 is 13 residues. Germline V gene data show CDR1 as SNHLY and CDR2 as FYNNEI. V gave up 9 bases and J gave up 4 bases; unmatched junction bases: 8. CDR3 in DNA: TGTGCCAGTACAGGGGAGAGGGGCACTGAAGCTTTCTTT. This translates into CASTGERGTEAFF.